These 30 T cell receptor beta chains came from one sample sequenced in a study of blood T cell repertoires in COVID-19. The repertoire was sequenced with immunoSEQ multiplex PCR; TCRdb's copy has only in-frame clones and lacks some. The sample records some 460,000 clones, about 89% being singletons. Sequencing was performed on peripheral blood. These receptor sequences come from a woman aged 25 to 39 with acute or convalescent COVID-19.

This clone occurred once. J is TRBJ2-1 and V is TRBV9; 10 bases match TRBD2. This CDR3 is built from 18 residues. The germline CDR1 and CDR2 sequences are SGDLS and YYNGEE. Losses at the gene ends were 0 bases for V and 0 bases for J; bases not matched to a gene: 6. CDR3 nucleotides: TGTGCCAGCAGCGTAGCTAGCGGGGGCCGATACTCCTACAATGAGCAGTTCTTC. It is translated as CASSVASGGRYSYNEQFF. The whole variable domain, filled in from reference TRBV9 and TRBJ2-1, reads DSGVTQTPKHLITATGQRVTLRCSPRSGDLSVYWYQQSLDQGLQFLIQYYNGEERAKGNILERFSAQQFPDLHSELNLSSLELGDSALYFCASSVASGGRYSYNEQFFGPGTRLTVL.

The chain couples TRBV5-1 to TRBJ2-5; a weak D match, TRBD1 (7 bases). CDR3 length: 15 amino acids. Germline V gene lookup returns CDR1 SGHRS and CDR2 YFSETQ. V was cut by 3 bases and J by 3 bases, with 15 bases left in between. In DNA, the CDR3 is TGCGCCAGCAGCTGGGGGGACAGCAAAAAAGAGACCCAGTACTTC. Translated: CASSWGDSKKETQYF.

V is TRBV28 and J is TRBJ2-1; 14 bases are a match to TRBD2. From germline, CDR1 is MDHEN and CDR2 SYDVKM. V lost 8 bases, J lost 9 bases, and 9 bases stayed unmatched. The CDR3 runs 15 residues. The DNA of the CDR3 is TGTGCCAGCGGGAGACTAGCGGGGGGGCCTCCTGAGCAGTTCTTC. This sequence encodes CASGRLAGGPPEQFF.

The chain combines TRBV27 with TRBJ2-4, with D possibly being TRBD1 (7 bases). This CDR3 has 18 amino acids. CDR1 and CDR2 (germline): MNHEY, SMNVEV (reference sequence). V was cut by 2 bases and J by 3 bases, with 20 bases left in between. CDR3 residues: CASSLGGRAGGGKNIQYF. The DNA for the CDR3 is TGTGCCAGCAGTTTAGGGGGTAGGGCAGGGGGAGGCAAAAACATTCAGTACTTC.

CDR3 sequence (DNA): TGTGCCAGTTGGATCGGGACAGGCGATCAGCCCCAGCATTTT. Encoded protein: CASWIGTGDQPQHF. This chain uses TRBV19 with TRBJ1-5; 8 nucleotides match TRBD1. This CDR3 is 14 amino acids long. Losses at the gene ends were 8 bases for V and 5 bases for J; bases not matched to a gene: 8. CDR1 and CDR2 from the germline V gene are LNHDA and SQIVND (reference sequence).

The chain carries TRBV10-3 and TRBJ1-3; possible D gene TRBD1, 5 bases. This CDR3 has 17 amino acids. V was pared by 3 bases and J by 1 base, with 16 bases between. Looked up from germline, CDR1 is ENHRY and CDR2 is SYGVKD. The CDR3: CAISDPTGGVSGNTIYF. As DNA, the CDR3 is TGTGCCATCAGTGACCCTACCGGGGGGGTTTCTGGAAACACCATATATTTT.

This chain links TRBV7-3 with TRBJ2-5; the match to TRBD2 covers 8 bases. V was clipped by 5 bases and J by 5 bases; unmatched bases: 10. Germline V gives CDR1 SGHTA, CDR2 FQGTGA. The CDR3 extends over 15 amino acids. CDR3 region: CASSPRGDSRETQYF. The DNA of the CDR3 is TGTGCCAGCAGCCCGCGGGGGGATAGCAGGGAGACCCAGTACTTC.

The V gene is TRBV19, the J gene TRBJ1-2; a possible D gene is TRBD1 (5 bases). V was cut by 7 bases and J by 3 bases, with 15 bases left in between. CDR1 and CDR2 (germline): LNHDA, SQIVND (reference sequence). The CDR3 totals 14 residues. The CDR3 bases are TGTGCCAGTAAGCGCAGGGATGACGACTATGGCTACACCTTC. This translates into CASKRRDDDYGYTF.

The J gene is TRBJ1-5, the V gene TRBV28, with D perhaps TRBD1 (6 bases). The CDR3 has 16 amino acids. Germline V gene data show CDR1 as MDHEN and CDR2 as SYDVKM. Deletions cut 3 bases from V and 3 bases from J, with 15 bases between. CDR3 amino acids: CASSFGQPHFNQPQHF. The CDR3 coding sequence is TGTGCCAGCAGTTTTGGACAGCCACACTTCAATCAGCCCCAGCATTTT.

The chain employs TRBV7-2 and TRBJ1-1, with TRBD1 matching over 8 bases. The V gene's germline CDR1 is SGHTA and CDR2 FQGNSA. The CDR3 length is 15 residues. The J segment lost 5 bases and the V segment lost 3 bases, leaving 8 bases of the junction unmatched. The CDR3 is CASSFYGQGQTEAFF. In DNA, the CDR3 is TGTGCCAGCAGCTTTTATGGACAGGGTCAGACTGAAGCTTTCTTT. Drawing the rest from reference TRBV7-2 and TRBJ1-1, the complete variable domain is GAGVSQSPSNKVTEKGKDVELRCDPISGHTALYWYRQSLGQGLEFLIYFQGNSAPDKSGLPSDRFSAERTGGSVSTLTIQRTQQEDSAVYLCASSFYGQGQTEAFFGQGTRLTVV.

The gene calls are TRBV9 and TRBJ2-1; D gene ambiguous. Germline values: CDR1 SGDLS, CDR2 YYNGEE. This CDR3 has 15 residues. V was pared by 3 bases and J by 1 base, with 11 bases between. CDR3 sequence reads: CASSAGGTSYNEQFF. DNA for the CDR3: TGTGCCAGCAGCGCGGGTGGTACGTCCTACAATGAGCAGTTCTTC.

The rearrangement uses TRBV6-5 and TRBJ1-1; 8 nucleotides line up with TRBD1. The CDR3 is made up of 14 amino acids. Unmatched junction bases numbered 7, after V lost 6 bases and J lost 4 bases. Germline V gene lookup returns CDR1 MNHEY and CDR2 SVGAGI. The CDR3 reads CASRYDRGGTEAFF. The CDR3 bases are TGTGCCAGCAGATACGACAGGGGTGGCACTGAAGCTTTCTTT.

The V call is TRBV27, the J call TRBJ1-5; perhaps TRBD1 as D (6 bases). Between the trimmed V and J ends, which lost 5 bases and 1 base, there was a span of 12 bases. Germline assignment: CDR1 MNHEY and CDR2 SMNVEV (reference sequence). The CDR3 extends over 15 amino acids. The DNA of the CDR3 is TGTGCCAGCAGTCTAGGGGGTTTAAGCAATCAGCCCCAGCATTTT. Translated: CASSLGGLSNQPQHF.

The V call is TRBV27, the J call TRBJ2-1; D gene uncertain. V was trimmed by 2 bases and J by 6 bases, leaving 8 bases between them. This CDR3 contains 13 residues. Germline V CDR1 and CDR2: MNHEY, SMNVEV (reference sequence). CDR3 DNA: TGTGCCAGCAGTTTAACCGGTACCAATGAGCAGTTCTTC. It yields the protein CASSLTGTNEQFF.

The chain has TRBV27 and TRBJ2-7; 8 nucleotides match TRBD1. With 0 bases clipped from V and 3 bases from J, the junction kept 10 bases outside the gene matches. This CDR3 spans 17 amino acids. In germline, CDR1 is MNHEY, CDR2 SMNVEV (reference sequence). The CDR3: CASSLSSGNRGVYEQYF. The CDR3 DNA sequence: TGTGCCAGCAGTTTATCTTCGGGGAACAGGGGGGTCTACGAGCAGTACTTC.

As DNA, the CDR3 is TGTGCCAGCAGCTTATGGGCAGGGGGCGCAGATACGCAGTATTTT. Protein product: CASSLWAGGADTQYF. The chain combines TRBV7-6 with TRBJ2-3; 8 bases are shared with TRBD1. Germline V lookup: CDR1 SGHVS, CDR2 FNYEAQ. Trimming at V came to 2 bases and at J to 4 bases, leaving 5 bases not matched to a gene. This CDR3 comprises 15 residues. The full variable domain, in which reference TRBV7-6 and TRBJ2-3 provide the parts outside the CDR3, is GAGVSQSPRYKVTKRGQDVALRCDPISGHVSLYWYRQALGQGPEFLTYFNYEAQQDKSGLPNDRFSAERPEGSISTLTIQRTEQRDSAMYRCASSLWAGGADTQYFGPGTRLTVL.

The chain combines TRBV30 with TRBJ2-7; TRBD1 agrees at 8 bases. This CDR3 comprises 13 residues. The V segment lost 5 bases and the J segment 0 bases; nucleotides outside the gene matches: 3. Germline loops: CDR1 GTSNPN, CDR2 SVGIG (reference sequence). The CDR3, as DNA: TGTGCCTGGGGGACAGGATACTCCTACGAGCAGTACTTC. This translates into CAWGTGYSYEQYF. The entire variable domain, with the rest obtained from reference TRBV30 and TRBJ2-7, is as follows: SQTIHQWPATLVQPVGSPLSLECTVEGTSNPNLYWYRQAAGRGLQLLFYSVGIGQISSEVPQNLSASRPQDRQFILSSKKLLLSDSGFYLCAWGTGYSYEQYFGPGTRLTVT.

The chain recombines TRBV5-1 with TRBJ2-2; 9 bases match TRBD1. The CDR3 is 16 amino acids. The J segment lost 2 bases and the V segment lost 4 bases, leaving 6 bases of the junction unmatched. Germline CDR1 reads SGHRS; CDR2 reads YFSETQ. CDR3: CASSPPGQGNTGELFF. The DNA of the CDR3 is TGCGCCAGCAGCCCCCCGGGACAGGGCAACACCGGGGAGCTGTTTTTT. The complete variable domain, with remaining parts taken from reference TRBV5-1 and TRBJ2-2, reads KAGVTQTPRYLIKTRGQQVTLSCSPISGHRSVSWYQQTPGQGLQFLFEYFSETQRNKGNFPGRFSGRQFSNSRSEMNVSTLELGDSALYLCASSPPGQGNTGELFFGEGSRLTVL.

This clone was seen a single time. The chain is built from TRBV2 and TRBJ2-2, with D possibly being TRBD1 (6 bases). The V and J ends lost 4 bases and 5 bases respectively, with 8 bases between them. This CDR3 is 13 amino acids long. CDR1 is SNHLY, CDR2 FYNNEI, per germline. The chain's CDR3 is CASSGGLTGELFF. In DNA, the CDR3 is TGTGCCAGCAGTGGGGGGCTTACCGGGGAGCTGTTTTTT.

This chain joins TRBV5-6 and TRBJ2-3, with 7 bases aligning to TRBD2. The germline V gene has CDR1 SGHDT and CDR2 YYEEEE. After removal of 4 bases from V and 1 base from J, the junction contained 9 bases not matched to a gene. The CDR3 spans 16 residues. CDR3 region: CASSGRGWGRTDTQYF. The CDR3 nucleotides are TGTGCCAGCAGCGGGAGGGGTTGGGGCCGCACAGATACGCAGTATTTT.

CDR3: CASRSLSKREETQYF. Written as DNA, the CDR3 is TGTGCCAGCAGATCCCTCAGTAAGAGGGAAGAGACCCAGTACTTC. The chain carries TRBV2 and TRBJ2-5, with D possibly matching TRBD2 (5 bases). The CDR3 length is 15 residues. CDR1 and CDR2 from the germline V gene are SNHLY and FYNNEI. Deletions cut 6 bases from V and 3 bases from J, with 17 bases between.

The rearrangement joins TRBV5-8 to TRBJ1-2, with no clear D. Trimming left V 5 bases short and J 8 bases short, with 10 bases between. This CDR3 region has 11 residues. CDR1 is SGHTS, CDR2 YDEGEE, per germline. The CDR3 reads CASSLTWGYTF. As DNA, the CDR3 is TGTGCCAGCAGTTTAACATGGGGCTACACCTTC.

CDR3 DNA: TGTGCCAGCAGTTCCGGGGAGGTTGAGCAGTTCTTC. Its protein is CASSSGEVEQFF. The J gene is TRBJ2-1, the V gene TRBV5-6; maybe TRBD2 (6 bases). This CDR3 has 12 residues. Trimming took off 5 bases at V and 9 bases at J, with 12 bases between the two ends. CDR1 and CDR2 from the germline V gene are SGHDT and YYEEEE.

The chain employs TRBV4-2 and TRBJ2-5, with D possibly being TRBD2 (5 bases). The CDR3 has 14 residues. With 1 base removed from V and 2 bases from J, the gap between germline ends came to 8 bases. Germline CDR1 is LGHNA and CDR2 is YNFKEQ. CDR3 sequence reads: CASSQVEGQETQYF. Written as DNA, the CDR3 is TGTGCCAGCAGCCAAGTCGAGGGACAAGAGACCCAGTACTTC.

The J gene is TRBJ2-1, the V gene TRBV6-5; 7 nucleotides match TRBD1. Germline CDR1 and CDR2: MNHEY and SVGAGI. V lost 5 bases, J lost 5 bases, and 6 bases stayed unmatched. The CDR3 runs 14 residues. The CDR3 reads CASSKPGQNNEQFF. In nucleotides, the CDR3 is TGTGCCAGCAGTAAACCGGGACAGAACAATGAGCAGTTCTTC.

The V and J genes are TRBV2 and TRBJ1-4; TRBD1 aligns across 7 bases. CDR1 and CDR2 (germline): SNHLY, FYNNEI. The junction had 6 bases not matched to a gene; V was cut back by 6 bases and J by 5 bases. This CDR3 has 14 residues. CDR3 sequence (DNA): TGTGCCAGCAGGGCGGACAGGTTAAATGAAAAACTGTTTTTT. Its protein is CASRADRLNEKLFF.

The count of this clone is one. This chain uses TRBV5-6 with TRBJ1-1, with 9 bases aligning to TRBD1. Germline trimming cut 4 bases from V and 5 bases from J; bases unmatched to any gene: 6. The CDR3 spans 14 residues. Germline CDR1 reads SGHDT; CDR2 reads YYEEEE. The CDR3 protein is CASSPGQGITEAFF. DNA for the CDR3: TGTGCCAGCAGCCCAGGACAGGGGATAACTGAAGCTTTCTTT.

This sequence joins TRBV28 and TRBJ2-2; 10 bases agree with TRBD2. This CDR3 spans 15 amino acids. Germline loops: CDR1 MDHEN, CDR2 SYDVKM. The V and J ends lost 6 bases and 4 bases, in that order; junction bases with no gene match: 5. CDR3 region: CASSIAGGLTGELFF. In DNA, the CDR3 is TGTGCCAGCAGCATAGCGGGGGGCCTCACCGGGGAGCTGTTTTTT.

CDR3 sequence: CASSDLPGEQYF. The CDR3 DNA is TGTGCCAGCAGCGATCTTCCGGGAGAGCAGTACTTC. This chain connects TRBV3-1 (or the pseudogene TRBV3-2) to TRBJ2-7, with D perhaps TRBD2 (5 bases). Germline lookup yields CDR1 LGHDT and CDR2 YNNKEL (reference sequence). This CDR3 has 12 residues. Trimming shortened V by 5 bases and J by 7 bases, and 12 bases separated the two germline ends.

The chain carries TRBV2 and TRBJ1-4; 7 positions match TRBD1. This CDR3 is 14 amino acids long. Germline CDR1 SNHLY, CDR2 FYNNEI. V was pared by 11 bases and J by 7 bases, with 13 bases of the junction left unmatched. CDR3 residues: CACQGGRDGEKLFF. CDR3 sequence (DNA): TGTGCCTGCCAGGGGGGCAGGGATGGTGAAAAACTGTTTTTT.